This passage covers 2 T cell receptor beta chains from one sample sequenced in a study of blood T cells in healthy people across ages. Alongside a J-beta primer mix, a sample-barcoded 5' primer served in a second PCR lasting about 7 to 12 cycles. TCRdb re-analysed the 5' RACE reads in MiXCR, keeping a single row per CDR3 protein. The sample has roughly 730,000 distinct CDR3 sequences; approximately 53% are singletons. Sequencing was done on a sample of blood. The source of these receptors is a man between 40 and 49 years old in good health.

The genes are TRBV12-3 or TRBV12-4 and TRBJ2-5, with 7 bases fitting TRBD2. V dropped 5 bases and J dropped 4; count of bases not matched to a gene: 10. This CDR3 is built from 15 residues. The CDR3, as DNA: TGTGCCAGCAGTCCCTCGGGCGGGAGAGTAGAGACCCAGTACTTC. Amino acid sequence: CASSPSGGRVETQYF.

This clonotype came up a few times. The chain is built from TRBV12-3 or TRBV12-4 and TRBJ1-5; maybe TRBD1 (6 bases). The CDR3 covers 13 residues. Trimming removed 4 bases at V and 9 bases at J, with 13 bases between. The DNA for the CDR3 is TGTGCCAGCAGTTCAGGGGAAAGGGGGCCCCAGCATTTT. Its protein is CASSSGERGPQHF.